Each of the 21 T cell receptor beta chains below was sequenced from the same sample in a study of blood T cell repertoires in COVID-19. Produced via immunoSEQ multiplex PCR; TCRdb's table is partial and in-frame only. Of 140,000 or so clones listed, about 80% were seen once; the top ten hold roughly 7.3%. The source material was peripheral blood. The receptor set was obtained from a human donor in a cohort sampled during active COVID-19.

This sequence joins TRBV6-1 and TRBJ2-2, with 9 bases fitting TRBD2. J was trimmed by 4 bases and V by 3 bases; bases with no gene match: 9. CDR3 length equals 17 residues. The germline CDR1 and CDR2 sequences are MNHNS and SASEGT. In DNA, the CDR3 is TGTGCCAGCAGTGATTTCGGCGGGAGGGGAGCCACCGGGGAGCTGTTTTTT. Protein sequence: CASSDFGGRGATGELFF.

The rearrangement links TRBV14 to TRBJ2-7, with TRBD1 matching 7 bases. Germline trimming cut 3 bases from V and 0 bases from J; bases unmatched to any gene: 11. This CDR3 region has 17 residues. CDR1 and CDR2 (germline): SGHDN, FVKESK. CDR3 residues: CASSHTGANLSSYEQYF. Written as DNA, the CDR3 is TGTGCCAGCAGCCATACAGGGGCGAACCTGAGCTCCTACGAGCAGTACTTC.

The chain combines TRBV7-9 with TRBJ2-3; D is uncertain. The CDR3 is made up of 13 amino acids. The V and J ends lost 4 bases and 3 bases respectively, with 8 bases between them. Germline V gene data show CDR1 as SEHNR and CDR2 as FQNEAQ (reference sequence). The CDR3 DNA reads TGTGCCAGCAGCTCCTCCGGGACAGATACGCAGTATTTT. Translated: CASSSSGTDTQYF.

The chain joins TRBV7-3 to TRBJ2-3, with 7 bases identical to TRBD2. CDR3 size: 15 residues. CDR1 and CDR2 from the germline V gene are SGHTA and FQGTGA. The V segment lost 5 bases and the J segment 2 bases; nucleotides outside the gene matches: 7. CDR3 protein: CASSLIGTITDTQYF. Here the CDR3 DNA reads TGTGCCAGCAGCCTCATCGGGACTATCACAGATACGCAGTATTTT.

The rearrangement links TRBV12-5 to TRBJ2-2; 7 positions match TRBD1. V shed 2 bases, J shed 0 bases, and the junction held 3 bases outside the gene matches. The length of the CDR3 is 16 residues. Germline lookup yields CDR1 LGHNT and CDR2 FRNRAP. This chain's CDR3 is CASGLPGQANTGELFF. In DNA, the CDR3 is TGTGCTAGTGGTTTGCCAGGACAGGCGAACACCGGGGAGCTGTTTTTT.

The chain combines TRBV5-1 with TRBJ2-2; weak D call: TRBD1 (6 bases). This CDR3 comprises 14 residues. Germline V lookup: CDR1 SGHRS, CDR2 YFSETQ. V was trimmed by 0 bases and J by 5 bases, leaving 8 bases between them. The chain's CDR3 is CASSLDTGTGELFF. The CDR3, as DNA: TGCGCCAGCAGCTTGGATACAGGGACCGGGGAGCTGTTTTTT.

The V and J genes are TRBV3-1 (or the pseudogene TRBV3-2) and TRBJ1-6; 8 bases align to TRBD1. V trimming: 4 bases; J trimming: 6 bases; junction bases outside the gene matches: 5. There are 15 residues in the CDR3. Germline V gene lookup returns CDR1 LGHDT and CDR2 YNNKEL (reference sequence). CDR3 DNA sequence: TGTGCCAGCAGCCCGACCCAGGGGGCTAATTCACCCCTCCACTTT. Protein product: CASSPTQGANSPLHF.

This chain connects TRBV14 to TRBJ2-2; D is perhaps TRBD1 (6 bases). Germline V gene data show CDR1 as SGHDN and CDR2 as FVKESK. The V end was cut by 5 bases, the J end by 5 bases, with 18 bases between. This CDR3 is 16 amino acids long. The CDR3 is CASSRFRGRGTGELFF. In DNA, the CDR3 is TGTGCCAGCAGCAGATTCAGGGGAAGGGGTACCGGGGAGCTGTTTTTT.

This clone was recorded only once. V usage is TRBV6-5 and J usage is TRBJ2-7, with 14 bases lining up with TRBD2. From germline, CDR1 is MNHEY and CDR2 SVGAGI. The junction had 8 bases not matched to a gene; V was cut back by 7 bases and J by 6 bases. CDR3 size: 15 residues. The CDR3 sequence is CASTLTSGGAAEQYF. Written as DNA, the CDR3 is TGTGCCAGCACTCTGACTAGCGGGGGGGCGGCCGAGCAGTACTTC.

V and J are TRBV5-8 and TRBJ1-5; D is unclear. The CDR3 length is 16 residues. The V end lost 4 bases, the J end lost 2 bases, and 16 bases lay between the germline ends. Looked up from germline, CDR1 is SGHTS and CDR2 is YDEGEE. The CDR3 protein is CASSVAEGIGNQPQHF. The CDR3 DNA follows: TGTGCCAGCAGCGTGGCCGAGGGAATCGGCAATCAGCCCCAGCATTTT.

The rearrangement uses TRBV7-3 and TRBJ2-2, with TRBD2 identical over 9 bases. The CDR3 has 16 amino acids. Per the germline V gene, CDR1 is SGHTA and CDR2 is FQGTGA. The V segment lost 5 bases and the J segment 3 bases; nucleotides outside the gene matches: 7. This CDR3 reads CASSPRSGGHTGELFF. The CDR3 coding sequence is TGTGCCAGCAGCCCCCGTAGCGGGGGACACACCGGGGAGCTGTTTTTT.

The chain carries TRBV3-1 (or the pseudogene TRBV3-2) and TRBJ2-5; the match to TRBD2 covers 7 bases. Germline CDR1 reads LGHDT; CDR2 reads YNNKEL (reference sequence). This CDR3 is built from 15 residues. The V and J ends lost 4 bases and 5 bases, in that order; junction bases with no gene match: 10. In DNA form, the CDR3 reads TGTGCCAGCAGCCCTCCCCATCTGGGGGGGGAGACCCAGTACTTC. It yields the protein CASSPPHLGGETQYF.

This clone was observed a handful of times. The genes are TRBV7-9 and TRBJ1-2, with D perhaps TRBD1 (6 bases). V was cut by 1 base and J by 7 bases, with 16 bases left in between. Germline V gene lookup returns CDR1 SEHNR and CDR2 FQNEAQ (reference sequence). The CDR3 consists of 15 residues. The chain's CDR3 is CASSLDTGLSRGYTF. The CDR3 DNA is TGTGCCAGCAGCTTAGACACAGGGTTATCTCGTGGCTACACCTTC.

The rearrangement links TRBV11-2 to TRBJ1-3; D remains ambiguous. The CDR3 runs 13 residues. The V end was cut by 1 base, the J end by 9 bases, with 10 bases between. The germline V gene has CDR1 SGHAT and CDR2 FQNNGV. This chain's CDR3 is CASSLGEGLTIYF. The CDR3, as DNA: TGTGCCAGCAGCTTAGGTGAAGGACTCACCATATATTTT.

The chain joins TRBV4-1 to TRBJ1-6; 8 nucleotides line up with TRBD1. The CDR3 extends over 14 amino acids. The germline V gene encodes CDR1 MGHRA and CDR2 YSYEKL. With V trimmed by 4 bases and J by 7 bases, 3 bases remained unmatched. CDR3 sequence reads: CASSRGQGNSPLHF. The CDR3 DNA follows: TGCGCCAGCAGCCGCGGACAGGGCAATTCACCCCTCCACTTT.

This rearrangement joins TRBV20-1 to TRBJ2-3; no definite D call. Trimming pared 4 bases from V and 6 bases from J, leaving 5 bases between. The CDR3 has 10 amino acids. Germline loops: CDR1 DFQATT, CDR2 SNEGSKA (reference sequence). Written as DNA, the CDR3 is TGCAGTGCTACAGGTGATACGCAGTATTTT. It translates to CSATGDTQYF.

This chain uses TRBV6-1 with TRBJ1-1, with 7 bases aligning to TRBD1. The trim removed 3 bases at V and 11 bases at J, leaving 12 bases unmatched. The CDR3 is 14 residues long. In germline, CDR1 is MNHNS, CDR2 SASEGT. For the CDR3, the DNA is TGTGCCAGCAGTGAGCCACAGGGGCCGAGGGGGGCTTTCTTT. Its protein is CASSEPQGPRGAFF.

The V call is TRBV10-3, the J call TRBJ1-1, with D tentatively TRBD1 (6 bases). CDR1 and CDR2 from the germline V gene are ENHRY and SYGVKD. The V end lost 7 bases, the J end lost 0 bases, and 15 bases lay between the germline ends. The CDR3 extends over 15 amino acids. The chain's CDR3 is CAIMATGNMNTEAFF. CDR3 DNA: TGTGCCATCATGGCAACAGGGAATATGAACACTGAAGCTTTCTTT.

The chain combines TRBV7-2 with TRBJ2-3; 8 bases are a match to TRBD1. The CDR3 runs 14 residues. Germline V gene lookup returns CDR1 SGHTA and CDR2 FQGNSA. With V trimmed by 5 bases and J by 7 bases, 8 bases remained unmatched. The CDR3 reads CASSPWTGQNTQYF. The CDR3 DNA sequence: TGTGCCAGCAGCCCATGGACAGGGCAAAATACGCAGTATTTT.

V gene TRBV19 combines with J gene TRBJ2-7; 11 positions match TRBD2. Germline V gene lookup returns CDR1 LNHDA and CDR2 SQIVND (reference sequence). This CDR3 contains 15 residues. J lost 6 bases, V lost 5 bases, and 9 bases had no gene match. The CDR3 sequence is CASSPRLAGTGEQYF. The CDR3 nucleotides are TGTGCCAGTAGTCCAAGACTAGCGGGGACGGGCGAGCAGTACTTC. The full variable domain, rest sourced from reference TRBV19 and TRBJ2-7, is DGGITQSPKYLFRKEGQNVTLSCEQNLNHDAMYWYRQDPGQGLRLIYYSQIVNDFQKGDIAEGYSVSREKKESFPLTVTSAQKNPTAFYLCASSPRLAGTGEQYFGPGTRLTVT.

The DNA for the CDR3 is TGTGCCAGCAGTCCCGATAGATTGCCCGGGACAGGGAACCATGAGCAGTTCTTC. Its protein is CASSPDRLPGTGNHEQFF. V usage is TRBV27 and J usage is TRBJ2-1; 9 bases align to TRBD1. V shed 5 bases and J 8 bases; nucleotides not matched to a gene: 19. This CDR3 has 18 amino acids. From germline, CDR1 is MNHEY and CDR2 SMNVEV (reference sequence).